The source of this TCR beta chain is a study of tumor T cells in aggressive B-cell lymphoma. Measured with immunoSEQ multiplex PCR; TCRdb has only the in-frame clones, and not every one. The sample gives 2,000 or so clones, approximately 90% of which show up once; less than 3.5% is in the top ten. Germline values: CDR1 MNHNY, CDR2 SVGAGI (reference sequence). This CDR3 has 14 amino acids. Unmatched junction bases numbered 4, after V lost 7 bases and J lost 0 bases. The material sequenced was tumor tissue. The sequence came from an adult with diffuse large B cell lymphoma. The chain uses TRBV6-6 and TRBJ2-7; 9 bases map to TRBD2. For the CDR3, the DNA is TGTGCCAGCAAGGCGGGGGGGAGCTCCTACGAGCAGTACTTC. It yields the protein CASKAGGSSYEQYF.